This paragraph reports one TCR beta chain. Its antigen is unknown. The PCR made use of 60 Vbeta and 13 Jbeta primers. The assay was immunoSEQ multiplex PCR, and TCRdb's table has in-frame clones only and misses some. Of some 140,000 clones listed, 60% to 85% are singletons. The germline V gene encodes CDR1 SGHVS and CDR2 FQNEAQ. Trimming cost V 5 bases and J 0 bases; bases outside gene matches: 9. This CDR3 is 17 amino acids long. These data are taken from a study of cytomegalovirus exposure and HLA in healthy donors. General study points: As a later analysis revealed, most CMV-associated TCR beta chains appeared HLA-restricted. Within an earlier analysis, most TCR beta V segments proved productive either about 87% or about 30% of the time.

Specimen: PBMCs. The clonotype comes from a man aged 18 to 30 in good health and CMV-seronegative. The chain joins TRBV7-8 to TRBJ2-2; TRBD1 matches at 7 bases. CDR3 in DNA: TGTGCCAGCAGCCAAAACAGGGGCCTAACGAACACCGGGGAGCTGTTTTTT. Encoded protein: CASSQNRGLTNTGELFF. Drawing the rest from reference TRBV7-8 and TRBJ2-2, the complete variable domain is GAGVSQSPRYKVAKRGQDVALRCDPISGHVSLFWYQQALGQGPEFLTYFQNEAQLDKSGLPSDRFFAERPEGSVSTLKIQRTQQEDSAVYLCASSQNRGLTNTGELFFGEGSRLTVL.